This record covers a single T cell receptor beta chain. Its specificity is unknown. The authors' processing: Junction-only immunoSEQ sequences carried no quality scores, so filtering differed. Profiling relied on immunoSEQ multiplex PCR, and the TCRdb table lists in-frame clones only, not all of them. V and J calls and clone size are as listed in that table; D and trimming were resolved from the DNA. This sample has 650,000 to 700,000 clones, with 90% found just once. Trimming took off 4 bases at V and 5 bases at J, with 12 bases between the two ends. Looked up from germline, CDR1 is MGHDK and CDR2 is SYGVNS. The CDR3 runs to 14 residues. The data stem from a study of shared clonotypes between healthy human individuals. Study-level results: Rarefaction revealed incomplete sorted-subset sequencing despite large depth. Roughly 5% of naive CD4 clonotypes were common to four donors.

V and J are TRBV25-1 and TRBJ2-1; D not certain. The sample taken for sequencing was memory CD8+ T cells from PBMCs. Documented subset: CD45RO+ cells pooled with CCR7-negative TemRA cells. This sequence was found in a man aged 18 to 29 in good health. Some clones in this sample may be carry-over from other donors' samples. The CDR3 reads CASSGVDRNNEQFF. The CDR3 DNA follows: TGTGCCAGCAGTGGCGTGGACCGCAACAATGAGCAGTTCTTC. Full variable domain (remainder filled in from reference TRBV25-1 and TRBJ2-1): EADIYQTPRYLVIGTGKKITLECSQTMGHDKMYWYQQDPGMELHLIHYSYGVNSTEKGDLSSESTVSRIRTEHFPLTLESARPSHTSQYLCASSGVDRNNEQFFGPGTRLTVL.